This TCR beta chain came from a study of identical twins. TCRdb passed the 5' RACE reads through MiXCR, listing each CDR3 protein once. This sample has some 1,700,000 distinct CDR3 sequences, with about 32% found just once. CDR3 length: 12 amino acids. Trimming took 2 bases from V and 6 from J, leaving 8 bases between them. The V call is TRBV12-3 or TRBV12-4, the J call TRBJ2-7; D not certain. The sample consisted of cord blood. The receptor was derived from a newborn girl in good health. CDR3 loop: CASSLRAFEQYF. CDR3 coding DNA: TGTGCCAGCAGTTTAAGGGCGTTCGAGCAGTACTTC.